These 6 T cell receptor beta chains came from one sample sequenced in a study of T cells in Graves' hyperthyroidism and ophthalmopathy. TCR beta CDR3 region amplification was performed from RNA transcripts. First-round RT-PCR of the TCR CDR3 relied on the HTBI primer set. TCRdb analysed the multiplex PCR reads with MiXCR anew, one entry per CDR3 protein. The data contain 640,000 or so distinct CDR3 sequences, over 12% of them singletons. Material: blood. The receptors were gathered from a woman aged 18-29 years with Graves' ophthalmopathy.

Details on this clonotype: A much larger clone is a single base away; this may be a read error. The J gene is TRBJ1-4, the V gene TRBV29-1; possibly TRBD1 for D (5 bases). From germline, CDR1 is SQVTM and CDR2 ANQGSEA. V lost 5 bases to trimming and J lost 0 bases, with 13 bases between them. This CDR3 comprises 15 residues. In DNA form, the CDR3 reads TGCAGCGTTCCCTCCGAGGGGTCAACTAATGAAAAACTGTTTTTT. Translating it yields CSVPSEGSTNEKLFF.

V is TRBV7-9 and J is TRBJ1-4; D is perhaps TRBD1 (6 bases). The CDR3 spans 14 residues. V was cut by 0 bases and J by 6 bases, with 8 bases left in between. Germline V CDR1 and CDR2: SEHNR, FQNEAQ (reference sequence). CDR3 amino acids: CASSLARGDEKLFF. The CDR3 region has the DNA TGTGCCAGCAGCTTAGCCAGGGGAGATGAAAAACTGTTTTTT.

In its sample, this clonotype was seen many times. The V and J genes are TRBV4-3 and TRBJ2-3; 10 positions match TRBD2. CDR3 length: 16 amino acids. Germline assignment: CDR1 LGHNA and CDR2 YSLEER. V trimming: 0 bases; J trimming: 2 bases; junction bases outside the gene matches: 2. CDR3 residues: CASSQDLAGATDTQYF. The CDR3 nucleotides read TGCGCCAGCAGCCAAGATCTAGCGGGAGCCACAGATACGCAGTATTTT.

This clonotype has a count of ten or more. V is TRBV7-8 and J is TRBJ2-3, with TRBD2 matching over 8 bases. There are 15 residues in the CDR3. Trimming removed 4 bases from V and 6 bases from J; junction bases left unmatched: 9. Per germline, CDR1 SGHVS and CDR2 FQNEAQ. CDR3 nucleotide sequence: TGTGCCAGCAGCTCCCGGGGGGGGAATTTGGATACGCAGTATTTT. It is translated as CASSSRGGNLDTQYF.

This clonotype was observed many times. This CDR3 is CASSLGGHQEQYF. In DNA, the CDR3 is TGTGCCAGCAGTTTAGGGGGACACCAAGAGCAGTACTTC. The chain employs TRBV27 and TRBJ2-7; D is possibly TRBD1 (6 bases). This CDR3 has 13 residues. In germline, CDR1 is MNHEY, CDR2 SMNVEV (reference sequence). V was trimmed by 2 bases and J by 7 bases, leaving 12 bases between them.

This clonotype occurred many times. The rearrangement links TRBV3-1 to TRBJ1-6; the D gene is possibly TRBD1 (5 bases). Germline CDR1 reads LGHDT; CDR2 reads YNNKEL (reference sequence). The length of the CDR3 is 15 residues. Deletions cut 3 bases from V and 8 bases from J, with 14 bases between. The CDR3, as DNA: TGTGCCAGCAGCCAGATGTGGGGACCCGATTCACCCCTCCACTTT. This sequence encodes CASSQMWGPDSPLHF.